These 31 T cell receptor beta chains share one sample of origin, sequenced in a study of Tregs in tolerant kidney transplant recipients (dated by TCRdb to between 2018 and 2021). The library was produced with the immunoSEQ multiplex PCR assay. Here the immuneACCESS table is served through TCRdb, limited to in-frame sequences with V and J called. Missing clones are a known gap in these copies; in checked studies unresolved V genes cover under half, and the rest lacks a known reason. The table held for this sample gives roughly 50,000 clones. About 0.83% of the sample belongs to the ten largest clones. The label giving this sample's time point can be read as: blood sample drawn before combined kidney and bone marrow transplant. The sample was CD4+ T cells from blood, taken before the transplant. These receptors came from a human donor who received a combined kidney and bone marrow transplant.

The DNA read from the CDR3 is TGTGCCAGTAGTATAACCCGGACAGGGGGGAACGAG. This gives the protein CASSITRTGGNE. The full CDR3 protein reads CASSITRTGGNEQYF. The gene calls are TRBV19 and TRBJ2-7; 10 bases are shared with TRBD1. The CDR3 is cut off 3 residues early in the read; its end comes from the germline J gene. Germline V gives CDR1 LNHDA, CDR2 SQIVND (reference sequence). CDR3 length: 15 residues. Trimming cost V 2 bases and J 5 bases; bases outside gene matches: 6.

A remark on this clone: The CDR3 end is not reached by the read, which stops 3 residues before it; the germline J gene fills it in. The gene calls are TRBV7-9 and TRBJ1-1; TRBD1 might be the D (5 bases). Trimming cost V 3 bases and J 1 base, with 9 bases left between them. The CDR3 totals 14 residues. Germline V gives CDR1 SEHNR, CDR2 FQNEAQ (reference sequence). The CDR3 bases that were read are TGTGCCAGCAGCTTTGGCGGACAGAACACTGAA. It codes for CASSFGGQNTE. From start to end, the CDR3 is CASSFGGQNTEAFF.

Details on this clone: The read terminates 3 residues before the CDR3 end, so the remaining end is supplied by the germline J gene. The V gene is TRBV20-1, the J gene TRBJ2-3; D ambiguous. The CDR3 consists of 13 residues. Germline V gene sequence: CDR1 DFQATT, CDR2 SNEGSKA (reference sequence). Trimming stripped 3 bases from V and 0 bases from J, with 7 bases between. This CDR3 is CSASVTSTDTQYF. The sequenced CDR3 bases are TGCAGTGCTAGCGTGACTAGCACAGATACG.

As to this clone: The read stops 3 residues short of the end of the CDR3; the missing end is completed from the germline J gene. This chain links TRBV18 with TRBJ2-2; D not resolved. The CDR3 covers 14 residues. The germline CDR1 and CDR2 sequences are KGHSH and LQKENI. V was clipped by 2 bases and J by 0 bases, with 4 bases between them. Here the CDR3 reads CASSPDTNTGELFF. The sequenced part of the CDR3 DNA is TGTGCCAGCTCACCAGACACGAACACCGGGGAG.

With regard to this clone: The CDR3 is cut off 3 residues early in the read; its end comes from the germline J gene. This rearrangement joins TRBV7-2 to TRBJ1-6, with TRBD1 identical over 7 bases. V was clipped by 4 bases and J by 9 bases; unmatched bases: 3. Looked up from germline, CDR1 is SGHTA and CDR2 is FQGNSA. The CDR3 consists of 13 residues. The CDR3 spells CASSSTGPSPLHF. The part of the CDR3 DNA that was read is TGTGCCAGCAGCTCGACAGGGCCTTCACCC. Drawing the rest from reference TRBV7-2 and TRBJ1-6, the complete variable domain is GAGVSQSPSNKVTEKGKDVELRCDPISGHTALYWYRQSLGQGLEFLIYFQGNSAPDKSGLPSDRFSAERTGGSVSTLTIQRTQQEDSAVYLCASSSTGPSPLHFGNGTRLTVT.

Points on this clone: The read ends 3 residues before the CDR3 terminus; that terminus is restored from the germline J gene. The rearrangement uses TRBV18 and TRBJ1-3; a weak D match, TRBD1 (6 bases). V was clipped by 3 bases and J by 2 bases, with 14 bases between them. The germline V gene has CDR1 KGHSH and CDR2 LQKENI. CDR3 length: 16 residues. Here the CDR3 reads CASSPRPEGAGNTIYF. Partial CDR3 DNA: TGTGCCAGCTCACCCCGACCCGAGGGGGCTGGAAACACC.

The sequenced part of the CDR3 DNA is TGCGCCAGCAGCTTGGCTAGCGGGGGTTACACAGATACG. Its translation: CASSLASGGYTDT. The CDR3 in its entirety is CASSLASGGYTDTQYF. V is TRBV5-1 and J is TRBJ2-3; 10 bases match TRBD2. The CDR3 extends 3 residues past the end of the read, so its final part is completed from the germline J gene. The CDR3 loop spans 16 amino acids. Per the germline V gene, CDR1 is SGHRS and CDR2 is YFSETQ. V shed 0 bases, J shed 2 bases, and the junction held 3 bases outside the gene matches.

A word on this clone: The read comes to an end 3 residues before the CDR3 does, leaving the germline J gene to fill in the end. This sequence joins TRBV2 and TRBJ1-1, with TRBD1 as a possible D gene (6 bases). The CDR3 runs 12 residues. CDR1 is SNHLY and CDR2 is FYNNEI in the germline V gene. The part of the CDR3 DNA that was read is TGTGCCAGCAGTGAAGCAGGGGGGGCA. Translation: CASSEAGGA. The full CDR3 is CASSEAGGAAFF.

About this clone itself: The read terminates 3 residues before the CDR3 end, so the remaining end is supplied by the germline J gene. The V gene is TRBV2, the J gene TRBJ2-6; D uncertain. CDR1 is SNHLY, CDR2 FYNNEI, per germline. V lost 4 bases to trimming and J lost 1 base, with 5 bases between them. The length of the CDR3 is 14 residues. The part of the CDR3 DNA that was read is TGTGCCAGCAGTGCGGGTTCTGGGGCCAACGTC. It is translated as CASSAGSGANV. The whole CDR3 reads CASSAGSGANVLTF.

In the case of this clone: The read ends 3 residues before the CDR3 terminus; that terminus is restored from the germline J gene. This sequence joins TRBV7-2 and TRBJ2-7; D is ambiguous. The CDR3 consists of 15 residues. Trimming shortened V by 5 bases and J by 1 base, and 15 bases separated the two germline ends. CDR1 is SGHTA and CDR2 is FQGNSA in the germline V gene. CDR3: CASSRTTGASYEQYF. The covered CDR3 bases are TGTGCCAGCAGCCGTACGACTGGTGCATCCTACGAG.

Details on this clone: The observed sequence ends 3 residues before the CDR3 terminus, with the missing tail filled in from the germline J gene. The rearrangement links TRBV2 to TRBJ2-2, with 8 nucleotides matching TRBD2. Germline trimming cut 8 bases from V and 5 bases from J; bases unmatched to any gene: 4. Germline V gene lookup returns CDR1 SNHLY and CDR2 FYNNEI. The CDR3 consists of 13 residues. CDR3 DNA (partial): TGTGCCAGCGTGACGGGGGGGACCGGGGAG. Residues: CASVTGGTGE. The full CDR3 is CASVTGGTGELFF.

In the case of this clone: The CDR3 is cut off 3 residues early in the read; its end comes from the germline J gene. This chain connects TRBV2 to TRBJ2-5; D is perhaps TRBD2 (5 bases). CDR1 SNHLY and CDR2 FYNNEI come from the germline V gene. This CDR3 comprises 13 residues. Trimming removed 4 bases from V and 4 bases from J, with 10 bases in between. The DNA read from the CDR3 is TGTGCCAGCAGTGGCGGGTCCGGAGAGACC. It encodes CASSGGSGET. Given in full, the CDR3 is CASSGGSGETQYF.

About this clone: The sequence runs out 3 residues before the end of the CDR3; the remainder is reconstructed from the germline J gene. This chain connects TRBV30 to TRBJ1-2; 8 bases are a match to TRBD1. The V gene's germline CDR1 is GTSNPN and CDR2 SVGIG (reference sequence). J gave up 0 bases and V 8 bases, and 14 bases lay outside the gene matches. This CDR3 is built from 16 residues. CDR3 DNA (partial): TGTGCCAGAATACCCGGGACAGGACCATCTAACTATGGC. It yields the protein CARIPGTGPSNYG. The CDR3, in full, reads CARIPGTGPSNYGYTF.

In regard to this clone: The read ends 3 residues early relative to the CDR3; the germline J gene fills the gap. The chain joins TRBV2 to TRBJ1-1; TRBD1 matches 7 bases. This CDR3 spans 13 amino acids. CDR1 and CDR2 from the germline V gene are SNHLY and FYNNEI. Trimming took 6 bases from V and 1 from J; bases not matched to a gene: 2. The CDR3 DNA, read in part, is TGTGCCAGCAGAGGGGACAGGAACACTGAA. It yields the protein CASRGDRNTE. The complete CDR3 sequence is CASRGDRNTEAFF. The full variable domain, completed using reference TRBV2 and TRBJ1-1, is EPEVTQTPSHQVTQMGQEVILRCVPISNHLYFYWYRQILGQKVEFLVSFYNNEISEKSEIFDDQFSVERPDGSNFTLKIRSTKLEDSAMYFCASRGDRNTEAFFGQGTRLTVV.

The part of the CDR3 DNA that was read is TGTGCCAGCAGCTTTTCTCCCGCTAACTATGGC. Translation gives CASSFSPANYG. The CDR3 reads in full as CASSFSPANYGYTF. The chain combines TRBV7-2 with TRBJ1-2; D gene ambiguous. With the read ending 3 residues before the CDR3 end, the germline J gene is used to fill in that end. V lost 3 bases and J 0 bases, leaving 8 bases between the germline ends. The length of the CDR3 is 14 residues. The V gene's germline CDR1 is SGHTA and CDR2 FQGNSA.

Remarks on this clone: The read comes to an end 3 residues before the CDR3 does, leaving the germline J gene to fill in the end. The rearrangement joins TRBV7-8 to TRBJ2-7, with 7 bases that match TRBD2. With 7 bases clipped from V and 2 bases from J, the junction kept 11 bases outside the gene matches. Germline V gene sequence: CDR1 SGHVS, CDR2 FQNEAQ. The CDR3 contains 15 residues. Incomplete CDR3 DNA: TGTGCCAGCATCCCCTGGGGGGGAGTGACCTACGAG. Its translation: CASIPWGGVTYE. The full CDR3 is CASIPWGGVTYEQYF.

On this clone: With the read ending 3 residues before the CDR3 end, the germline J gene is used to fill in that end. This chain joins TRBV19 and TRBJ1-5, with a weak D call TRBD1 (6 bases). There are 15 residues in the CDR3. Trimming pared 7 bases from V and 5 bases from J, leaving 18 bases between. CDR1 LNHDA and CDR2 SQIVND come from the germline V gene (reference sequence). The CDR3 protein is CASTPTGYGDQPQHF. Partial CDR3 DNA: TGTGCCAGTACCCCAACAGGGTATGGGGATCAGCCC.

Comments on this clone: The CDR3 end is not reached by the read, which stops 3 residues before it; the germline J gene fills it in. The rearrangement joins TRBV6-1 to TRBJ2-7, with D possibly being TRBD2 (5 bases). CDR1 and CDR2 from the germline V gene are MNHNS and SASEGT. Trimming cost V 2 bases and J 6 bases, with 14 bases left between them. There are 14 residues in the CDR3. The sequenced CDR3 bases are TGTGCCAGCAGTGAACCTCGGGGTGTGCGCGAG. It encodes CASSEPRGVRE. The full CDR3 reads CASSEPRGVREQYF.

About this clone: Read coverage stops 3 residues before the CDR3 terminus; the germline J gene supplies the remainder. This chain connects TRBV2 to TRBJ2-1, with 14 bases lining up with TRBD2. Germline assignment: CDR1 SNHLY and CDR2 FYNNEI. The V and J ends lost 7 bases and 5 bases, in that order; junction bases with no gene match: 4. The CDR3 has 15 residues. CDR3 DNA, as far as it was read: TGTGCCAGCACCCTGGGACTAGCGGGGGACAATGAG. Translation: CASTLGLAGDNE. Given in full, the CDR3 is CASTLGLAGDNEQFF.

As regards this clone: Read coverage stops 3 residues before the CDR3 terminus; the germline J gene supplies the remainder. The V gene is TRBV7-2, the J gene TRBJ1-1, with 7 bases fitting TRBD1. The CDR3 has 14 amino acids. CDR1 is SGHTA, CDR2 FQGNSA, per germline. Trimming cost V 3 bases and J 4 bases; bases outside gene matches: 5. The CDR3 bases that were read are TGTGCCAGCAGCTTGACTACAGGGGCCACTGAA. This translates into CASSLTTGATE. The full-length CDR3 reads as CASSLTTGATEAFF.

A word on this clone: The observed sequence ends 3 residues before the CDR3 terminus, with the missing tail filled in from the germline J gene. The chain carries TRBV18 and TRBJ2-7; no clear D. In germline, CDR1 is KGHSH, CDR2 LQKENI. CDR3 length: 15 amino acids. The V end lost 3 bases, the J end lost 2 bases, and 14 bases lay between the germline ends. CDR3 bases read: TGTGCCAGCTCACCCACCTCCAATCGCGCCTACGAG. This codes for CASSPTSNRAYE. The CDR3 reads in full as CASSPTSNRAYEQYF.

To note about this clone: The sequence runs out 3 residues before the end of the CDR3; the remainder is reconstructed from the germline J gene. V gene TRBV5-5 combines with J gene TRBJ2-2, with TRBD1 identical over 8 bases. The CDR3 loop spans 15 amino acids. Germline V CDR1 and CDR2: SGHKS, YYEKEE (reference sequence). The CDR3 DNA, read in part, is TGTGCCAGCAGCTTAAGTGGGACAGGCCCCGTTCAG. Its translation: CASSLSGTGPVQ. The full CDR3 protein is CASSLSGTGPVQLFF.

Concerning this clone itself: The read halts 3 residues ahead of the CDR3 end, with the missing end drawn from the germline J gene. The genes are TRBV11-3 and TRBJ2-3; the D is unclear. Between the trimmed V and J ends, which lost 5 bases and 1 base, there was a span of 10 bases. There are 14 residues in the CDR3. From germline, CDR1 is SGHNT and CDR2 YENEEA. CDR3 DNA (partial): TGTGCCAGCAGCCTCCCCCAGGGCACAGATACG. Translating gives CASSLPQGTDT. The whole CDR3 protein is CASSLPQGTDTQYF.

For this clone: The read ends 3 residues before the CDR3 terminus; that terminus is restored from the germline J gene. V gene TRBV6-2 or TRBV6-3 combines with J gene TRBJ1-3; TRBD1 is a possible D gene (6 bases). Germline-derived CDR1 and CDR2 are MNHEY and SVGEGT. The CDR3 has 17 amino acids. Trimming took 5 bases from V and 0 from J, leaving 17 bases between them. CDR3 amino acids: CASSPAFGQSSGNTIYF. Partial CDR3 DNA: TGTGCCAGCAGTCCAGCCTTTGGACAGTCCTCTGGAAACACC.

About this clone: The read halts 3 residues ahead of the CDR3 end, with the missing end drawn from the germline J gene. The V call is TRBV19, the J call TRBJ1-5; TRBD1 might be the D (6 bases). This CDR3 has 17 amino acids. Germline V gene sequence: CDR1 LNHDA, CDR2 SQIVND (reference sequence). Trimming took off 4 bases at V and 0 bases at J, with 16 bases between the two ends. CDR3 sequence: CASSKARGGYSNQPQHF. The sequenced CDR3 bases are TGTGCCAGTAGTAAGGCGAGAGGGGGTTATAGCAATCAGCCC.

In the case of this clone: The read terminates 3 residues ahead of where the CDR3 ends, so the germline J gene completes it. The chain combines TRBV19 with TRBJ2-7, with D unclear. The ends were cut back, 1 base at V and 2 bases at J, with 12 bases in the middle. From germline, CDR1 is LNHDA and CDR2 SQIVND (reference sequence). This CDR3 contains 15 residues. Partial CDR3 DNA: TGTGCCAGTAGTATAGCCCTTCGGCTAGCCTACGAG. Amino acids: CASSIALRLAYE. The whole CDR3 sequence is CASSIALRLAYEQYF.

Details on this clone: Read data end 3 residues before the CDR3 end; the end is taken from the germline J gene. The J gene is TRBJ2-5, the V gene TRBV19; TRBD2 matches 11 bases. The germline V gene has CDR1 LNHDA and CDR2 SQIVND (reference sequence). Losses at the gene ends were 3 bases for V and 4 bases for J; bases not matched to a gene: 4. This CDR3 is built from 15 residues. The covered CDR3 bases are TGTGCCAGTAGTATCTTAGCGGGAGGGCGAGAGACC. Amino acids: CASSILAGGRET. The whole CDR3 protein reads CASSILAGGRETQYF.

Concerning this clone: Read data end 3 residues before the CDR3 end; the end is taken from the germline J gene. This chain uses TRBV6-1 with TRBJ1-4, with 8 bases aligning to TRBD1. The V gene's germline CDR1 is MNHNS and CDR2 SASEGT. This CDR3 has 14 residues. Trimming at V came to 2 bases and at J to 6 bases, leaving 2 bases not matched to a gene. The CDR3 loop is CASSEPRGHEKLFF. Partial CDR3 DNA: TGTGCCAGCAGTGAACCCAGGGGGCATGAAAAA.

The CDR3 reads CASNRPGQGANEQFF. The CDR3 bases that were read are TGTGCCAGCAATCGCCCGGGACAGGGGGCTAATGAG. This chain uses TRBV7-9 with TRBJ2-1; 12 bases fit TRBD1. The read terminates 3 residues before the CDR3 end, so the remaining end is supplied by the germline J gene. The CDR3 length is 15 residues. The V segment lost 7 bases and the J segment 7 bases; nucleotides outside the gene matches: 8. Germline V gives CDR1 SEHNR, CDR2 FQNEAQ (reference sequence).

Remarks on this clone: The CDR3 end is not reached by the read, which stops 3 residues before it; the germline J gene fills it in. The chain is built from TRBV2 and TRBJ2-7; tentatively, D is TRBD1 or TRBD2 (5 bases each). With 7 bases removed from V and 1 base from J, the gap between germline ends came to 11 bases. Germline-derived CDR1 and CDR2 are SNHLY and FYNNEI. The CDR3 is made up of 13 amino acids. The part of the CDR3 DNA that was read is TGTGCCAGCAAGAGGGGTTTTTCCTACGAG. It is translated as CASKRGFSYE. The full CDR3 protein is CASKRGFSYEQYF.

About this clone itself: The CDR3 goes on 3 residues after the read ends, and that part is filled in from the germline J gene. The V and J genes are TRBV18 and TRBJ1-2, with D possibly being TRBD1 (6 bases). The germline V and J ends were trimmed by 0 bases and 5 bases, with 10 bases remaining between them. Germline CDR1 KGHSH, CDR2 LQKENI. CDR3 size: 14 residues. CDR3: CASSPPQGGYGYTF. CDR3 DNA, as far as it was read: TGTGCCAGCTCACCACCACAGGGAGGATATGGC.